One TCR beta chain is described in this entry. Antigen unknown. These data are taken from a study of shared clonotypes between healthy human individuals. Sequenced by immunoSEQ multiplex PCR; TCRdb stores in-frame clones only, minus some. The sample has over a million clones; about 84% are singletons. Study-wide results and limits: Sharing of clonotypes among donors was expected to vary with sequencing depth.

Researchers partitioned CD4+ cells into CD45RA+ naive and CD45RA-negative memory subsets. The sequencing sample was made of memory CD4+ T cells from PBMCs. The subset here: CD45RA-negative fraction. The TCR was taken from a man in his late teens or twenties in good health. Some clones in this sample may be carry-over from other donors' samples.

Written as DNA, the CDR3 is TGTGCCAGCAGCGGGGTGGTAGCGGGGAGCACAGATACGCAGTATTTT. This gives the protein CASSGVVAGSTDTQYF. This chain connects TRBV5-4 to TRBJ2-3; 8 positions match TRBD2. The trim removed 4 bases at V and 0 bases at J, leaving 7 bases unmatched. This CDR3 has 16 residues. The germline gives CDR1 SGHNT, CDR2 YYREEE (reference sequence).